The clone carrying this TCR beta chain was seen once. One end of the junction is discordant with germline, which a read error may explain. This sample is part of a study of cytomegalovirus exposure and HLA in healthy donors. Use of 60 Vbeta and 13 Jbeta primers characterized the PCR. The table came from immunoSEQ multiplex PCR; TCRdb's copy has only in-frame clones and leaves some out. The data hold over 150,000 clones, with roughly four fifths observed a single time. CDR1 SQVTM and CDR2 ANQGSEA come from the germline V gene. The CDR3 covers 11 residues. The J gene is TRBJ1-2, the V gene TRBV29-1; D is ambiguous. The clonotype originates from a woman in her 50s in good health and CMV-seropositive. What was sequenced was PBMCs. The CDR3 loop reads CGVSSLGGYTF. CDR3 DNA sequence: TGCGGCGTGTCCTCTCTGGGCGGCTACACCTTC.